The sequence of this T cell receptor (beta chain) was determined in a study of shared clonotypes between healthy human individuals. Assay: immunoSEQ multiplex PCR; the TCRdb copy retains only in-frame clones and omits some. The profile shows 2.3 million or so clones, roughly 93% of them singletons. With regard to this clone: Compared with germline, one end of the junction differs, possibly owing to a read error.

Germline V gene lookup returns CDR1 MGHRA and CDR2 YSYEKL. The CDR3 runs 13 residues. The clonotype comes from a man aged 18 to 35 in good health. Some clones in this sample may be carry-over from other donors' samples. The sequencing input was naive CD4+ T cells from PBMCs. Indicated subset: CD45RA+ positively selected. The rearrangement uses TRBV4-1 and TRBJ1-1; D is possibly TRBD1 (5 bases). The CDR3: CASSQDWGQRFLF. The DNA of the CDR3 is TGCGCCAGCAGCCAAGATTGGGGCCAACGCTTTCTCTTT.